This T cell receptor (beta chain) was captured in a study of T cell responses to AZD1222 COVID-19 vaccine. The table came from immunoSEQ multiplex PCR; TCRdb's copy has only in-frame clones and leaves some out. Among about 130,000 clones listed, roughly nine tenths were seen once. The CDR3 spans 12 residues. Trimming cost V 6 bases and J 3 bases, with 9 bases left between them. CDR1 and CDR2 from the germline V gene are MDHEN and SYDVKM. J is TRBJ2-7 and V is TRBV28, with unresolved D. Here the sequenced sample was peripheral blood, taken on day 0 of AZD1222 vaccination. This clonotype was sampled from an adult in good health. In nucleotides, the CDR3 is TGTGCCAGCAGCCCAGGAGACTACGAGCAGTACTTC. This gives the protein CASSPGDYEQYF. Based on the CDR3 plus reference TRBV28 and TRBJ2-7, the full variable domain is DVKVTQSSRYLVKRTGEKVFLECVQDMDHENMFWYRQDPGLGLRLIYFSYDVKMKEKGDIPEGYSVSREKKERFSLILESASTNQTSMYLCASSPGDYEQYFGPGTRLTVT.